This is a list of T cell receptor beta chains from one sample in a study of blood T cells in healthy people across ages. TCRdb called the 5' RACE reads again in MiXCR, with one record for every CDR3 protein. Among approximately 940,000 distinct CDR3 sequences, about 44% were seen once, and the ten largest hold around 15%. Sequenced material: blood. These receptors all come from a man aged 25-45 years in good health. CDR3s leave out the opening cysteine and the closing phenylalanine or tryptophan. A clone size is listed for some rows: how often the clone was seen (once, few, many), or a class if it is expanded.

CDR3 protein	clone size	V gene	J gene
ASSPPQGAGGEKLF	few	TRBV5-1	TRBJ1-4
ASSCRSPGPVIDTQY	NA	TRBV6-5	TRBJ2-3
ASSKARVASLSEDTQY	once	TRBV21-1	TRBJ2-3
ASSPQGIEQF	NA	TRBV3-1	TRBJ2-1
ASSQELSGSYEQY	few	TRBV4-1	TRBJ2-7
AISGRGRERRNEQF	few	TRBV10-3	TRBJ2-1
ASSLTGADEQY	few	TRBV5-1	TRBJ2-7
ASSPPDRGPQETQY	NA	TRBV7-9	TRBJ2-5
ASSLEARAADTQY	NA	TRBV5-1	TRBJ2-3
ASSLRSGGGGEQY	NA	TRBV27	TRBJ2-7
ASSFPGNSPLH	NA	TRBV27	TRBJ1-6